These 8 T cell receptor beta chains came from one sample sequenced in a study of vaccination effects on CD4 cells after COVID-19. Under the ViraFEST assay, PBMC were stimulated with viral peptide pools so that antigen-specific CD4+ T cells expanded. Sequencing was performed afterwards. Upon completion of about ten days in culture, CD4+ T cells were isolated. Vaccine recipients lacked prior SARS-CoV-2 infection and had negative nucleocapsid antibodies. Their antigens remain unidentified. Measured with immunoSEQ multiplex PCR; TCRdb has only the in-frame clones, and not every one. In the table there are around 71,000 clones, 65% to 85% of which are singletons. Sequenced material: CD4+ T cells from PBMCs cultured with HCoV-OC43 spike peptides, taken before COVID-19 vaccination. The subset here: HCoV-OC43 spike overlapping peptide pool stimulation. The receptors shown here come from a human donor who received a COVID-19 vaccine.

The genes are TRBV2 and TRBJ2-1; D call uncertain. CDR1 and CDR2 from the germline V gene are SNHLY and FYNNEI. This CDR3 region has 13 residues. Trimming cost V 5 bases and J 10 bases, with 15 bases left between them. CDR3 amino acids: CASSSQTFLEQFF. CDR3 sequence (DNA): TGTGCCAGCAGTAGCCAGACTTTTCTCGAGCAGTTCTTC.

The J gene is TRBJ1-2, the V gene TRBV5-6; D not resolved. Trimming stripped 3 bases from V and 12 bases from J, with 12 bases between. The V gene's germline CDR1 is SGHDT and CDR2 YYEEEE. The CDR3 length is 11 residues. CDR3 sequence reads: CASSWRESNTF. The CDR3 DNA follows: TGTGCCAGCAGCTGGCGGGAGTCCAACACCTTC.

CDR3 in DNA: TGTGCCAGCTCACCATCGATCAGGGTTGCGGCCGGGGAGCTGTTTTTT. It encodes CASSPSIRVAAGELFF. The genes are TRBV18 and TRBJ2-2; weak D call: TRBD1 (5 bases). CDR3 length: 16 amino acids. The V gene's germline CDR1 is KGHSH and CDR2 LQKENI. V lost 2 bases to trimming and J lost 6 bases, with 16 bases between them. Together with reference TRBV18 and TRBJ2-2, the CDR3 gives the full variable domain: NAGVMQNPRHLVRRRGQEARLRCSPMKGHSHVYWYRQLPEEGLKFMVYLQKENIIDESGMPKERFSAEFPKEGPSILRIQQVVRGDSAAYFCASSPSIRVAAGELFFGEGSRLTVL.

V usage is TRBV2 and J usage is TRBJ2-7, with TRBD1 matching over 9 bases. V shed 6 bases, J shed 1 base, and the junction held 4 bases outside the gene matches. This CDR3 has 14 residues. Looked up from germline, CDR1 is SNHLY and CDR2 is FYNNEI. The CDR3 loop reads CASRRTGESYEQYV. Here the CDR3 DNA reads TGTGCCAGCAGAAGGACAGGGGAGTCCTACGAGCAGTACGTC.

The J gene is TRBJ1-1, the V gene TRBV20-1, with D possibly being TRBD1 (5 bases). CDR1 is DFQATT, CDR2 SNEGSKA, per germline (reference sequence). V lost 3 bases and J lost 4, with 18 bases in between. The CDR3 spans 15 residues. Here the CDR3 DNA reads TGCAGTGCTAGTGAGTCCCAGGGACCGAGCACTGAAGCTTTCTTT. Its translation is CSASESQGPSTEAFF.

This clone was found once. The rearrangement joins TRBV7-3 to TRBJ2-6; 8 nucleotides line up with TRBD1. J was trimmed by 1 base and V by 6 bases; bases with no gene match: 8. Per the germline V gene, CDR1 is SGHTA and CDR2 is FQGTGA. The CDR3 runs to 17 residues. CDR3 residues: CASRPTGGRSGANVLTF. DNA of the CDR3: TGTGCCAGCAGACCCACAGGGGGAAGGTCTGGGGCCAACGTCCTGACTTTC.

There are a few counts of this clone. J is TRBJ2-1 and V is TRBV5-4, with a weak D call TRBD2 (6 bases). There are 14 residues in the CDR3. Germline CDR1 SGHNT, CDR2 YYREEE (reference sequence). V was pared by 2 bases and J by 2 bases, with 8 bases between. The CDR3 DNA sequence: TGTGCCAGCAGCTTCGGGGGAGCCTACAATGAGCAGTTCTTC. This translates into CASSFGGAYNEQFF.

The chain is built from TRBV3-1 (or the pseudogene TRBV3-2) and TRBJ2-5, with 9 positions matching TRBD2. Germline V CDR1 and CDR2: LGHDT, YNNKEL (reference sequence). The V and J ends lost 6 bases and 4 bases, in that order; junction bases with no gene match: 6. This CDR3 region has 14 residues. The CDR3 DNA sequence: TGTGCCAGCAGGCGGGGAGCGGGGGGAGAGACCCAGTACTTC. Residues: CASRRGAGGETQYF.